These 14 T cell receptor beta chains share one sample of origin, sequenced in a study of blood T cell repertoires in COVID-19. Measured with immunoSEQ multiplex PCR; TCRdb has only the in-frame clones, and not every one. Counted here are around 200,000 clones, about 90% occurring once; the ten biggest clones make up about a fifth. Material: peripheral blood. The receptor set was obtained from a man aged 65-85 years with active or convalescent COVID-19.

This clone has only a few counts. The CDR3 sequence is CASSFSRPLRGNEQFF. CDR3 DNA sequence: TGTGCCAGCAGCTTCTCGCGTCCGCTCAGGGGCAATGAGCAGTTCTTC. This chain links TRBV7-2 with TRBJ2-1; weak D call: TRBD1 (6 bases). The CDR3 spans 16 residues. Germline values: CDR1 SGHTA, CDR2 FQGNSA. Trimming shortened V by 3 bases and J by 6 bases, and 18 bases separated the two germline ends.

The chain combines TRBV10-1 with TRBJ1-1, with 7 nucleotides matching TRBD1. The J segment lost 7 bases and the V segment lost 5 bases, leaving 10 bases of the junction unmatched. The CDR3 has 14 amino acids. From germline, CDR1 is WNHNN and CDR2 SYGVQD (reference sequence). The CDR3 bases are TGCGCCAGCAGTAGGGACAGCCTGAAAGGTGAAGCTTTCTTT. This gives the protein CASSRDSLKGEAFF.

In this sample, this clone turned up once. The chain couples TRBV7-2 to TRBJ2-1, with a weak D call TRBD2 (7 bases). Germline CDR1 and CDR2: SGHTA and FQGNSA. The CDR3 length is 15 residues. V gave up 2 bases and J gave up 10 bases, with 18 bases separating them. The CDR3 sequence: CASSLRGGGLLEQFF. CDR3 nucleotide sequence: TGTGCCAGCAGCTTAAGGGGGGGCGGCCTCCTGGAGCAGTTCTTC. Complete variable domain (other parts from reference TRBV7-2 and TRBJ2-1): GAGVSQSPSNKVTEKGKDVELRCDPISGHTALYWYRQSLGQGLEFLIYFQGNSAPDKSGLPSDRFSAERTGGSVSTLTIQRTQQEDSAVYLCASSLRGGGLLEQFFGPGTRLTVL.

The chain links TRBV24-1 to TRBJ2-6; D possibly corresponds to TRBD2 (7 bases). Germline V CDR1 and CDR2: KGHDR, SFDVKD. V shed 4 bases and J shed 0 bases, with 24 bases lying between them. This CDR3 contains 21 residues. CDR3 DNA sequence: TGTGCCACCAGTGACCCCGGGGGCGGGGCGGGAGTAGGCTCTGGGGCCAACGTCCTGACTTTC. Translating gives CATSDPGGGAGVGSGANVLTF.

The chain has TRBV9 and TRBJ1-1; TRBD1 matches 7 bases. The CDR3 consists of 15 residues. CDR1 SGDLS and CDR2 YYNGEE come from the germline V gene. Unmatched junction bases numbered 5, after V lost 0 bases and J lost 3 bases. In nucleotides, the CDR3 is TGTGCCAGCAGCGTAGCTGCAGGGGGTTACACTGAAGCTTTCTTT. Translated: CASSVAAGGYTEAFF.

V usage is TRBV18 and J usage is TRBJ1-1, with 7 bases identical to TRBD1. The CDR3 has 17 residues. Trimming removed 3 bases from V and 0 bases from J; junction bases left unmatched: 10. In germline, CDR1 is KGHSH, CDR2 LQKENI. CDR3 sequence (DNA): TGTGCCAGCTCACCCTCCGGGACAGCGACTTTGAACACTGAAGCTTTCTTT. Translated: CASSPSGTATLNTEAFF.

The V gene is TRBV5-1, the J gene TRBJ1-1; TRBD1 aligns across 7 bases. This CDR3 has 14 residues. V lost 5 bases and J lost 3; bases outside the gene matches: 7. CDR1 is SGHRS and CDR2 is YFSETQ in the germline V gene. CDR3 nucleotides: TGCGCCAGCAGTTCGAACACAGGGGACACTGAAGCTTTCTTT. This codes for CASSSNTGDTEAFF. Full variable domain (rest looked up from reference TRBV5-1 and TRBJ1-1): KAGVTQTPRYLIKTRGQQVTLSCSPISGHRSVSWYQQTPGQGLQFLFEYFSETQRNKGNFPGRFSGRQFSNSRSEMNVSTLELGDSALYLCASSSNTGDTEAFFGQGTRLTVV.

The chain carries TRBV19 and TRBJ2-2, with TRBD1 identical over 7 bases. The CDR3 loop spans 16 amino acids. J was trimmed by 1 base and V by 9 bases; bases with no gene match: 11. The germline gives CDR1 LNHDA, CDR2 SQIVND (reference sequence). The CDR3 reads CARVHRDRWNTGELFF. The DNA of the CDR3 is TGTGCCAGAGTTCATCGGGACAGATGGAACACCGGGGAGCTGTTTTTT. Using reference TRBV19 and TRBJ2-2 for the parts outside the CDR3, the full variable domain is DGGITQSPKYLFRKEGQNVTLSCEQNLNHDAMYWYRQDPGQGLRLIYYSQIVNDFQKGDIAEGYSVSREKKESFPLTVTSAQKNPTAFYLCARVHRDRWNTGELFFGEGSRLTVL.

This clone was observed once. The chain is built from TRBV7-9 and TRBJ1-6; D remains ambiguous. The CDR3 is 16 residues long. Germline V gene lookup returns CDR1 SEHNR and CDR2 FQNEAQ (reference sequence). The V and J ends lost 0 bases and 0 bases respectively, with 6 bases between them. The CDR3 region is CASSLASSSYNSPLHF. CDR3 nucleotide sequence: TGTGCCAGCAGCTTAGCATCGAGCTCCTATAATTCACCCCTCCACTTT.

V is TRBV6-2 or TRBV6-3 and J is TRBJ2-1; D unclear. Germline V lookup: CDR1 MNHEY, CDR2 SVGEGT. Trimming left V 2 bases short and J 0 bases short, with 8 bases between. This CDR3 region has 15 residues. For the CDR3, the DNA is TGTGCCAGCAGTTACCTCTCGGGCTCCTACAATGAGCAGTTCTTC. Protein: CASSYLSGSYNEQFF.

This chain joins TRBV6-4 and TRBJ2-6; TRBD2 is a possible D gene (6 bases). Trimming pared 2 bases from V and 2 bases from J, leaving 13 bases between. The CDR3 contains 17 residues. Germline assignment: CDR1 MRHNA and CDR2 SNTAGT. The CDR3 DNA is TGTGCCAGCAGTGACGCGGGGTCACCAACTGGGGCCAACGTCCTGACTTTC. It is translated as CASSDAGSPTGANVLTF.

The chain uses TRBV27 and TRBJ1-6; maybe TRBD1 (5 bases). Germline lookup yields CDR1 MNHEY and CDR2 SMNVEV (reference sequence). The CDR3 runs to 17 residues. V lost 3 bases to trimming and J lost 6 bases, with 18 bases between them. The CDR3 DNA reads as TGTGCCAGCAGTTTTTCAGGGCCCGGGGGGGGTAATTCACCCCTCCACTTT. It codes for CASSFSGPGGGNSPLHF.

V and J are TRBV19 and TRBJ1-5, with D possibly TRBD1 on 6 matching bases. The CDR3 has 15 residues. The germline V gene encodes CDR1 LNHDA and CDR2 SQIVND (reference sequence). Trimming cost V 4 bases and J 4 bases, with 14 bases left between them. CDR3 sequence (DNA): TGTGCCAGTAGTAGGGCGACAGGACCGAATCAGCCCCAGCATTTT. Translation: CASSRATGPNQPQHF.

Remarks on this clone: Other DNA sequences in the sample encode the same CDR3. The V gene is TRBV28, the J gene TRBJ1-2; D is possibly TRBD1 (5 bases). CDR3 length equals 14 residues. Germline lookup yields CDR1 MDHEN and CDR2 SYDVKM. Trimming took off 2 bases at V and 2 bases at J, with 9 bases between the two ends. The CDR3 reads CASSLPGGNYGYTF. CDR3 bases: TGTGCCAGCAGTTTACCGGGGGGGAACTATGGCTACACCTTC.